These 6 T cell receptor beta chains originate from one sample sequenced in a study of cytomegalovirus exposure and HLA in healthy donors. PCR involved 60 Vbeta and 13 Jbeta primers. Sequenced by immunoSEQ multiplex PCR; TCRdb stores in-frame clones only, minus some. Here the sample spans around 150,000 clones, around a tenth being singletons. The specimen sequenced was PBMCs. These receptors were obtained from a male donor in good health and CMV-seronegative.

J is TRBJ2-1 and V is TRBV7-9, with TRBD2 matching 8 bases. CDR3 size: 19 residues. In germline, CDR1 is SEHNR, CDR2 FQNEAQ (reference sequence). Unmatched junction bases numbered 15, after V lost 5 bases and J lost 0 bases. Here the CDR3 DNA reads TGTGCCAGCAGCCATCCCGGGACTAGTCCTGAGAGCTCCTACAATGAGCAGTTCTTC. This sequence encodes CASSHPGTSPESSYNEQFF.

In this sample, this clone turned up a few times. This chain connects TRBV5-4 to TRBJ2-7; TRBD2 is a possible D gene (6 bases). CDR3 length: 15 residues. V was cut by 4 bases and J by 2 bases, with 16 bases left in between. Per the germline V gene, CDR1 is SGHNT and CDR2 is YYREEE (reference sequence). The CDR3 DNA reads as TGTGCCAGCAGCCACGGGAGTAGCGAAACCTACGAGCAGTACTTC. It codes for CASSHGSSETYEQYF.

This chain uses TRBV7-9 with TRBJ1-5; D possibly corresponds to TRBD1 (6 bases). Germline CDR1 and CDR2: SEHNR and FQNEAQ (reference sequence). V lost 5 bases to trimming and J lost 2 bases, with 7 bases between them. The CDR3 sequence is 13 residues long. The CDR3 protein is CASSRTGNQPQHF. The CDR3 DNA reads as TGTGCCAGCAGCCGGACAGGCAATCAGCCCCAGCATTTT.

V gene TRBV4-3 combines with J gene TRBJ2-2; TRBD1 aligns across 7 bases. V was clipped by 0 bases and J by 2 bases; unmatched bases: 3. The V gene's germline CDR1 is LGHNA and CDR2 YSLEER. The CDR3 has 16 amino acids. The CDR3 loop reads CASSQEGTANTGELFF. CDR3 DNA: TGCGCCAGCAGCCAAGAAGGGACAGCTAACACCGGGGAGCTGTTTTTT.

This chain joins TRBV28 and TRBJ1-3; TRBD1 matches at 10 bases. This CDR3 contains 19 residues. CDR1 and CDR2 from the germline V gene are MDHEN and SYDVKM. J gave up 0 bases and V 8 bases, and 16 bases lay outside the gene matches. The CDR3 DNA reads TGTGCCAGCGTCTCTGGTGGGACAGGGGTTGGGAGCTCTGGAAACACCATATATTTT. It codes for CASVSGGTGVGSSGNTIYF. Supplemented by reference TRBV28 and TRBJ1-3, the full variable domain reads DVKVTQSSRYLVKRTGEKVFLECVQDMDHENMFWYRQDPGLGLRLIYFSYDVKMKEKGDIPEGYSVSREKKERFSLILESASTNQTSMYLCASVSGGTGVGSSGNTIYFGEGSWLTVV.

The table lists this clone with a few counts. The chain links TRBV29-1 to TRBJ2-1, with 8 nucleotides matching TRBD1. This CDR3 has 18 residues. The junction had 17 bases not matched to a gene; V was cut back by 1 base and J by 6 bases. CDR1 and CDR2 (germline): SQVTM, ANQGSEA. The CDR3 coding sequence is TGCAGCGTTGAAGGGAAGGGGTACGGGACAGGTCATATCAATGAGCAGTTCTTC. Residues: CSVEGKGYGTGHINEQFF.